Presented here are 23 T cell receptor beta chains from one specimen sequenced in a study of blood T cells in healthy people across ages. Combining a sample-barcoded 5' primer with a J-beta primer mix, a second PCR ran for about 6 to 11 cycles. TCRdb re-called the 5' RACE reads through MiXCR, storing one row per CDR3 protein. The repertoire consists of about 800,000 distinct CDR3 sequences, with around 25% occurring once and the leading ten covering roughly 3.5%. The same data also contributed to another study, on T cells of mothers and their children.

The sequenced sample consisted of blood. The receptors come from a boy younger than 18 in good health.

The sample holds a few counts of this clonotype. The CDR3 loop is CATFETQYF. The CDR3 DNA follows: TGTGCCACCTTTGAGACCCAGTACTTC. The chain carries TRBV19 and TRBJ2-5; D remains unclear. In germline, CDR1 is LNHDA, CDR2 SQIVND (reference sequence). V was clipped by 10 bases and J by 5 bases, with 5 bases between them. The CDR3 consists of 9 residues.

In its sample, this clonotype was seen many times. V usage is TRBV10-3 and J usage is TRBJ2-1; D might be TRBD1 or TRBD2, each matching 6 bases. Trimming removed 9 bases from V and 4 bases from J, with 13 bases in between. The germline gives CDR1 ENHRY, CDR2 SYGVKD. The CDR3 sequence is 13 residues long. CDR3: CAIPGDNYNEQFF. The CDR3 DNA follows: TGTGCCATTCCGGGGGACAATTACAATGAGCAGTTCTTC.

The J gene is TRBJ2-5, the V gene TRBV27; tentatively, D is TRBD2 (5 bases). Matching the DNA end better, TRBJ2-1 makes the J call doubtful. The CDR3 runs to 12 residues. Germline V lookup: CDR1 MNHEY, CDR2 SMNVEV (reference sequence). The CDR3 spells CATGSGASEQFF. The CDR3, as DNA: TGTGCCACGGGGAGTGGAGCTAGTGAGCAGTTCTTC.

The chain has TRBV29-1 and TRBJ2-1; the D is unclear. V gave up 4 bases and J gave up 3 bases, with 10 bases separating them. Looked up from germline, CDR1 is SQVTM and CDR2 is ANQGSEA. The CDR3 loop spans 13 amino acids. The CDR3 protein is CSVALKNYNEQFF. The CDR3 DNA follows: TGCAGCGTTGCTCTGAAAAACTACAATGAGCAGTTCTTC.

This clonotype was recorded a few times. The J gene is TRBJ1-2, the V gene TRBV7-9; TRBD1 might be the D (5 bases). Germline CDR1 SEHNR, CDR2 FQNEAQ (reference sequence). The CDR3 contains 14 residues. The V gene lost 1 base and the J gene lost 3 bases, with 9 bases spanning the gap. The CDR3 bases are TGTGCCAGCAGCTTAGATGCAGGGCACTATGGCTACACCTTC. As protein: CASSLDAGHYGYTF.

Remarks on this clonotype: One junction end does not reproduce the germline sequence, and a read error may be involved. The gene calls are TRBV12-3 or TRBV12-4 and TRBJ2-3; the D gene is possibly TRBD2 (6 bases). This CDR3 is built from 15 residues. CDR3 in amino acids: CASSYARTSTDTEYF. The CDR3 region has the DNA TGTGCCAGCAGCTACGCTAGAACTAGCACAGATACGGAGTATTTT.

CDR3 region: CASSHSYSGISTDTQYF. In DNA, the CDR3 is TGTGCCAGCAGTCATTCATATAGCGGGATCAGCACAGATACGCAGTATTTT. The chain links TRBV5-8 to TRBJ2-3, with TRBD2 identical over 8 bases. Trimming cost V 5 bases and J 0 bases; bases outside gene matches: 11. The germline CDR1 and CDR2 sequences are SGHTS and YDEGEE. This CDR3 has 17 amino acids.

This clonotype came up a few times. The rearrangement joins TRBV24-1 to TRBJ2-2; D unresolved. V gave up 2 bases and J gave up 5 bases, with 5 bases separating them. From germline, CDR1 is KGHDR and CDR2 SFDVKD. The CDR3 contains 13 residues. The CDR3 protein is CATSDSDTGELFF. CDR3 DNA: TGTGCCACCAGTGATTCTGATACCGGGGAGCTGTTTTTT.

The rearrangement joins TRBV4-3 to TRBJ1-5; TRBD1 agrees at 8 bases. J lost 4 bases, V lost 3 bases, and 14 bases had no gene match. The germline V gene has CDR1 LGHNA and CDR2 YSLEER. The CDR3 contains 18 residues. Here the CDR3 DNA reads TGCGCCAGCAGCCAGGATATTCTCACAGGGGGTGGTAATCAGCCCCAGCATTTT. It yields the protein CASSQDILTGGGNQPQHF.

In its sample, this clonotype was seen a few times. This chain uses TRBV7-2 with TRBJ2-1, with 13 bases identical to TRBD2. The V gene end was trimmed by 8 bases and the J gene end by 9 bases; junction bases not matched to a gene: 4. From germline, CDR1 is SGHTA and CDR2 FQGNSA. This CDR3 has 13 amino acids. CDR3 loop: CASGGLAGFEQFF. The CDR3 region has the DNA TGTGCCAGCGGGGGACTAGCGGGATTTGAGCAGTTCTTC.

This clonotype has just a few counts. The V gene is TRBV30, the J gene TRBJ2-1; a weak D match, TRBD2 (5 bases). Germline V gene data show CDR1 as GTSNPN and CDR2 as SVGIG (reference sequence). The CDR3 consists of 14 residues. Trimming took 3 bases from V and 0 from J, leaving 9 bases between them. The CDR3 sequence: CAWRIGSSYNEQFF. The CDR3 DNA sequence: TGTGCCTGGAGAATAGGGAGCTCCTACAATGAGCAGTTCTTC. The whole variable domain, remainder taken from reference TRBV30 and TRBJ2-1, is SQTIHQWPATLVQPVGSPLSLECTVEGTSNPNLYWYRQAAGRGLQLLFYSVGIGQISSEVPQNLSASRPQDRQFILSSKKLLLSDSGFYLCAWRIGSSYNEQFFGPGTRLTVL.

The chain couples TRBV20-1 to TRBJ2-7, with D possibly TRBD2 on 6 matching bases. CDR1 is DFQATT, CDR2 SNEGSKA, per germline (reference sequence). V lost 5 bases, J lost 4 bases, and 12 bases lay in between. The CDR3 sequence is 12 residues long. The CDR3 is CSAAGREYEQYF. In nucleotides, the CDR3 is TGCAGTGCTGCGGGAAGAGAGTACGAGCAGTACTTC.

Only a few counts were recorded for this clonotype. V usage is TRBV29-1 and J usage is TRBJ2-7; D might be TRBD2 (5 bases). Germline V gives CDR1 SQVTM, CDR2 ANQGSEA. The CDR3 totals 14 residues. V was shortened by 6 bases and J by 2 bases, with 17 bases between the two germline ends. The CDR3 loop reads CSVGLGVGTYEQYF. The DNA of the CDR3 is TGCAGCGTAGGACTCGGTGTGGGGACCTACGAGCAGTACTTC.

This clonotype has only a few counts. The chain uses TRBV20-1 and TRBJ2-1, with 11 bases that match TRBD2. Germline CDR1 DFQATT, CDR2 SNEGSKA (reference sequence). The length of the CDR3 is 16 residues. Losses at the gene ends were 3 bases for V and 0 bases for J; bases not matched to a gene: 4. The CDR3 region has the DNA TGCAGTGCTAGGGCTAGCGGGGGGATCTCCTACAATGAGCAGTTCTTC. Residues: CSARASGGISYNEQFF.

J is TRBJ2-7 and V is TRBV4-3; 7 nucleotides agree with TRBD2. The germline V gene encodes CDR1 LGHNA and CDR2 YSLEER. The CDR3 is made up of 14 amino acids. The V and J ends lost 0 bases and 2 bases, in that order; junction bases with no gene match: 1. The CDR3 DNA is TGCGCCAGCAGCCAAGAGGCGGGGGCCTACGAGCAGTACTTC. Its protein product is CASSQEAGAYEQYF.

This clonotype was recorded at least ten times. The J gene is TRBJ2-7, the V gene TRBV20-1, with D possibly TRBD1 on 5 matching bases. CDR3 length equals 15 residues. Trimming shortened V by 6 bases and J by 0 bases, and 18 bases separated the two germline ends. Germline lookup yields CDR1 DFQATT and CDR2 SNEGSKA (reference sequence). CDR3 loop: CSATDQGSFSYEQYF. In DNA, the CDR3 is TGCAGTGCCACAGACCAGGGCTCGTTCTCCTACGAGCAGTACTTC.

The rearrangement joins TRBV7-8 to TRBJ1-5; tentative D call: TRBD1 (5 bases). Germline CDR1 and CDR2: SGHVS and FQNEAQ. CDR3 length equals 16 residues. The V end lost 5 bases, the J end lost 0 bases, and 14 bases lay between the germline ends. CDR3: CASSPRDGYSNQPQHF. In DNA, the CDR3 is TGTGCCAGCAGCCCTAGGGACGGATATAGCAATCAGCCCCAGCATTTT.

In DNA form, the CDR3 reads TGCAGTGCCCGGACGCCTCGGAGGATCGAGCAGTTCTTC. The encoded protein is CSARTPRRIEQFF. This rearrangement joins TRBV20-1 to TRBJ2-1; a weak D match, TRBD2 (5 bases). Germline V gives CDR1 DFQATT, CDR2 SNEGSKA (reference sequence). This CDR3 region has 13 residues. Trimming removed 6 bases from V and 10 bases from J, with 19 bases in between.

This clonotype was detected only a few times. The CDR3 DNA is TGCGCCAGCAGCCCGGGACTAGCGGGAGGCAAAGGCTCCTACAATGAGCAGTTCTTC. Its translation: CASSPGLAGGKGSYNEQFF. The V call is TRBV4-1, the J call TRBJ2-1, with TRBD2 identical over 15 bases. V was clipped by 4 bases and J by 0 bases; unmatched bases: 7. The CDR3 loop spans 19 amino acids. Germline V gives CDR1 MGHRA, CDR2 YSYEKL.

In nucleotides, the CDR3 is TGTGCCAGCGGGTGGGGGACCGAAGAGACCCAGTACTTC. Protein sequence: CASGWGTEETQYF. The chain joins TRBV6-5 to TRBJ2-5; D is possibly TRBD1 or TRBD2 (5 bases each). Trimming pared 8 bases from V and 3 bases from J, leaving 13 bases between. The germline gives CDR1 MNHEY, CDR2 SVGAGI. This CDR3 comprises 13 residues.

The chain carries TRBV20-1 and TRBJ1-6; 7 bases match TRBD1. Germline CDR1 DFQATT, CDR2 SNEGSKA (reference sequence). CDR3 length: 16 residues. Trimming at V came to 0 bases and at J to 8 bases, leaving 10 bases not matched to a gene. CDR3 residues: CSARERTGSSYSPLHF. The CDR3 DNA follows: TGCAGTGCTAGAGAGAGGACAGGATCCAGTTATTCACCCCTCCACTTT.

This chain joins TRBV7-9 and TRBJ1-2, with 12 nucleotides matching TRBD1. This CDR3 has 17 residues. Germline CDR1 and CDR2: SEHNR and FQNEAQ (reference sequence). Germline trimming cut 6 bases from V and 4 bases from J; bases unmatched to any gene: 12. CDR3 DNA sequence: TGTGCCAGCAGTCCCGGGACAGGGGGCTCATTCCCCTATGGCTACACCTTC. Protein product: CASSPGTGGSFPYGYTF.

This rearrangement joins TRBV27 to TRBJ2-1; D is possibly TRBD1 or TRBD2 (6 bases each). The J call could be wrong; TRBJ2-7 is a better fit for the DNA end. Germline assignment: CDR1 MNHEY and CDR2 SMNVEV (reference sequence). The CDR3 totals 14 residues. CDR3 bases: TGTGCCAGCAGTTTGAGGGGGGCTCTCTACGAGCAGTACTTC. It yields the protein CASSLRGALYEQYF.